The entry below gives a single T cell receptor (beta chain) sequence along with its context. No antigen is known for it. The record originates from a study of OX40 agonist ivuxolimab in advanced cancers. Looking at the study overall: Of mixed ages from about 23 to 79 and averaging around 60 years, the group was about 80% male.

Study-wide points: The antigens recognized by the expanded peripheral T cells, that is their antigen specificity, were not determined.

Profiled with immunoSEQ multiplex PCR; TCRdb holds only in-frame clones, not every one. The table lists approximately 40,000 clones, around 73% of them singletons. Germline CDR1 is MNHEY and CDR2 is SMNVEV (reference sequence). V was pared by 4 bases and J by 4 bases, with 13 bases between. CDR3 length: 14 residues. The sequences come from CD4+ or CD8+ T cells sorted from blood, collected in a trial of the OX40 agonist ivuxolimab. The origin of this receptor is an adult with an advanced solid tumor such as melanoma, head and neck, liver or kidney cancer. V is TRBV27 and J is TRBJ1-1; D gene unclear. CDR3 DNA: TGTGCCAGCAGTTCAGGAAGGGATCCCACTGAAGCTTTCTTT. This sequence encodes CASSSGRDPTEAFF.